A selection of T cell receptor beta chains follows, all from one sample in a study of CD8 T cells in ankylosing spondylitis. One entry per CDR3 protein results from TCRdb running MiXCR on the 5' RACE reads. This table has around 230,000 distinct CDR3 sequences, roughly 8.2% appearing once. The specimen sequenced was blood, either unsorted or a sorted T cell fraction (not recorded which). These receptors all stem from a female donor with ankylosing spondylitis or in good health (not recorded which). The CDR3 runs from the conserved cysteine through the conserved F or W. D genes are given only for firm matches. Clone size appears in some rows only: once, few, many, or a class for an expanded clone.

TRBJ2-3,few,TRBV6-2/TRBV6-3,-,CASSSGGASHTQYF,TGTGCCAGCAGTTCCGGGGGCGCGTCGCATACGCAGTATTTT
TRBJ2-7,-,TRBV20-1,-,CSPLGSLYEQYF,TGCAGTCCCCTAGGGTCCCTCTACGAGCAGTACTTC
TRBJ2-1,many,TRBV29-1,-,CSVLGNEQFF,TGCAGCGTTCTAGGGAATGAGCAGTTCTTC
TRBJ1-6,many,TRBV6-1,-,CASREQGLSSYNSPLHF,TGTGCCAGCAGGGAACAGGGCCTGAGCTCCTATAATTCACCCCTCCACTTT
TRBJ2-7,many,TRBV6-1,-,CASSEAWPTDEQYF,TGTGCCAGCAGTGAAGCGTGGCCTACGGACGAGCAGTACTTC
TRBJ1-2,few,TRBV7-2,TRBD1,CASRDRGESGYTF,TGTGCCAGCAGGGACAGGGGAGAGAGCGGCTACACCTTC
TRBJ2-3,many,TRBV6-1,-,CASSEHPDRTDTQYF,TGTGCCAGCAGCGAACACCCCGACAGAACAGATACGCAGTATTTT
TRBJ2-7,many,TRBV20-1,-,CSAPDKLRGTYEQYF,TGCAGTGCTCCAGACAAGTTAAGGGGCACCTACGAGCAGTACTTC
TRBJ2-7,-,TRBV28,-,CASSGPIFGSYEQYF,TGTGCCAGCAGCGGACCAATCTTTGGCTCCTACGAGCAGTACTTC
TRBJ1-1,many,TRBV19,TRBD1,CASRARDRALSTEAFF,TGTGCCAGTAGAGCACGGGACAGGGCTTTGTCCACTGAAGCTTTCTTT
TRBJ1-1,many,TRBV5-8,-,CASSFGSVWNTEAFF,TGTGCCAGCAGCTTTGGGTCAGTGTGGAACACTGAAGCTTTCTTT
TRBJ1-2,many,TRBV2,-,CASRNPSVGRLNGYTF,TGTGCCAGCAGGAATCCTTCAGTCGGGCGGCTGAACGGCTACACCTTC
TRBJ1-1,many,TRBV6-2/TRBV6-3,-,CASSLREGTEAFF,TGCGCCAGCAGCTTGCGCGAGGGCACTGAAGCTTTCTTT
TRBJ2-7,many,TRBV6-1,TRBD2,CASSPPLAGVYEQYF,TGTGCCAGCAGCCCCCCACTAGCGGGAGTATACGAGCAGTACTTC
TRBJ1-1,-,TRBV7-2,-,CASSPASSLTGEFF,TGTGCCAGCAGCCCGGCGAGCAGCCTCACTGGGGAGTTCTTT
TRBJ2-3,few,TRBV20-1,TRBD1,CCARSAQGSTDTQYF,TGCTGTGCTAGATCCGCACAGGGGAGCACAGATACGCAGTATTTT
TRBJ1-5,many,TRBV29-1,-,CSVVSGDQPQHF,TGCAGCGTTGTTTCGGGCGATCAGCCCCAGCATTTT
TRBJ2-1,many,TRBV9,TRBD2,CASSVVPGGSYNEQFF,TGTGCCAGCAGCGTAGTCCCGGGAGGTTCCTACAATGAGCAGTTCTTC
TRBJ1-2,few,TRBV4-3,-,CASSQETDYYGYTF,TGCGCCAGCAGCCAAGAGACAGACTACTATGGCTACACCTTC
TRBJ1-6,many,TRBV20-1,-,CSALRHGRSNSPLHF,TGCAGTGCCCTCCGACATGGACGGTCGAATTCACCCCTCCACTTT
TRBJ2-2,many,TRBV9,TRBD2,CASSVVGGGTGELFF,TGTGCCAGCAGCGTAGTGGGCGGGGGCACCGGGGAGCTGTTTTTT
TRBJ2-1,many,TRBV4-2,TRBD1,CASSHLAQGVNEQFF,TGTGCCAGCAGCCACCTCGCCCAGGGGGTAAATGAGCAGTTCTTC
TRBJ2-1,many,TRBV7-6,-,CASSTRRGGEQFF,TGTGCCAGCAGTACACGCCGTGGAGGTGAGCAGTTCTTC
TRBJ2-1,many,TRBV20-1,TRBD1,CSARGYQGTGNPNEQFF,TGCAGTGCTAGAGGGTACCAGGGGACAGGGAATCCCAATGAGCAGTTCTTC
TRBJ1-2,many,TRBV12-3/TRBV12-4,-,CASSRGAPPLYGYTF,TGTGCCAGCAGTCGAGGGGCGCCGCCTCTCTATGGCTACACCTTC
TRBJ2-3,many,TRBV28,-,CASSLLIGRRVLDTQYF,TGTGCCAGCAGTTTATTGATCGGACGGCGGGTTTTAGATACGCAGTATTTT
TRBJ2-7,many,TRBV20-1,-,CSARTGADYEQYF,TGCAGTGCTAGAACGGGGGCAGACTACGAGCAGTACTTC
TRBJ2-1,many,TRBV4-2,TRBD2,CASSQDLADYNEQFF,TGTGCCAGCAGCCAAGATCTAGCGGACTACAATGAGCAGTTCTTC
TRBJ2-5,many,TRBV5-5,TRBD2,CASREAGGETQYF,TGTGCCAGCAGGGAAGCGGGAGGTGAGACCCAGTACTTC
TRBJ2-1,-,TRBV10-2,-,CASSGSANEQFF,TGCGCCAGCAGTGGAAGCGCCAATGAGCAGTTCTTC
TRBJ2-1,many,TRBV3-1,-,CASSQDSYEQFF,TGTGCCAGCAGCCAAGATTCATATGAGCAGTTCTTC
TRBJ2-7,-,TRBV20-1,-,CSAREGRWVPDEQYF,TGCAGTGCTAGAGAGGGGCGTTGGGTTCCGGACGAGCAGTACTTC
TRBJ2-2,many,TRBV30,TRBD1,CAWSVMAGGTGELFF,TGTGCCTGGAGTGTAATGGCAGGGGGCACCGGGGAGCTGTTTTTT
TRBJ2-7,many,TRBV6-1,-,CASTRGAAYEQYF,TGTGCCAGCACCCGGGGAGCGGCCTACGAGCAGTACTTC
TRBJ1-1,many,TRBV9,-,CASSVEVNTEAFF,TGTGCCAGCAGCGTAGAGGTGAACACTGAAGCTTTCTTT
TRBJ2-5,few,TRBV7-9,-,CASSLALGQTQETQYF,TGTGCCAGCAGCTTAGCCCTCGGACAGACTCAAGAGACCCAGTACTTC
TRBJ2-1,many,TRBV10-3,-,CAIEPAGGSNEQFF,TGTGCCATCGAGCCTGCGGGTGGGAGTAATGAGCAGTTCTTC
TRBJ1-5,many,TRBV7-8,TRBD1,CASSLPKDRALVSDQPQHF,TGTGCCAGCAGCTTACCTAAAGACAGGGCTTTGGTCTCCGATCAGCCCCAGCATTTT
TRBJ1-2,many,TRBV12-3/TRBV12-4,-,CASSPGEGYTF,TGTGCCAGCAGTCCAGGTGAGGGCTACACCTTC
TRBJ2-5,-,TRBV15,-,CATSRALASRETQYF,TGTGCCACCAGCAGAGCCCTTGCTAGTCGGGAGACCCAGTACTTC
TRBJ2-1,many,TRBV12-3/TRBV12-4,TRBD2,CASSTRTSGIIYEQFF,TGTGCCAGCAGCACCCGGACTAGCGGGATTATTTATGAGCAGTTCTTC
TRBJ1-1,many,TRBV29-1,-,CSVQGRTEAFF,TGCAGCGTGCAGGGAAGAACTGAAGCTTTCTTT
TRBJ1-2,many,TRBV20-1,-,CSARKLSSNYGYTF,TGCAGTGCTAGAAAGTTGTCCTCTAACTATGGCTACACCTTC
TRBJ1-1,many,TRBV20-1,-,CSARGLRGTEAFF,TGCAGTGCTAGAGGACTACGGGGGACTGAAGCTTTCTTT
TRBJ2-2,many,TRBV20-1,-,CSAPSTGSGELFF,TGCAGTGCTCCCTCTACGGGGTCCGGGGAGCTGTTTTTT
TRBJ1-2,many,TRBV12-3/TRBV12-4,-,CASSLTDYGYTF,TGTGCCAGCAGTTTGACAGACTATGGCTACACCTTC
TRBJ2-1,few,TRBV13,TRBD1,CASSERAWDRGYNEQFF,TGTGCCAGCAGCGAACGGGCGTGGGACAGAGGTTACAATGAGCAGTTCTTC
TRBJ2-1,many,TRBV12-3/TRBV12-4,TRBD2,CASSFSGRQEQFF,TGTGCCAGCAGTTTTTCCGGGAGGCAGGAGCAGTTCTTC
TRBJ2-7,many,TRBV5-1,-,CATPYEQYF,TGCGCCACCCCGTACGAGCAGTACTTC
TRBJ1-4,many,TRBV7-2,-,CASSLAGTNEKLFF,TGTGCCAGCAGCTTGGCCGGCACTAATGAAAAACTGTTTTTT
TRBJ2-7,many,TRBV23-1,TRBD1,CASYEKRDRGPYEQYF,TGCGCCAGCTACGAAAAGAGGGACAGGGGGCCCTACGAGCAGTACTTC
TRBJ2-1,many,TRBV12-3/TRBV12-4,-,CASRVDSGAYNEQFF,TGTGCCAGCAGGGTTGATAGCGGCGCCTACAATGAGCAGTTCTTC
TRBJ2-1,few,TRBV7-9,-,CASSLSADNEQFF,TGTGCCAGCAGCTTGAGTGCCGACAATGAGCAGTTCTTC
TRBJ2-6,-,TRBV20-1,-,CSARVVDGANVLTF,TGCAGTGCTAGAGTTGTGGATGGGGCCAACGTCCTGACTTTC